The clone carrying this T cell receptor beta chain was counted between two and nine times. Amplified TCR beta CDR3 regions derived from RNA transcripts. RT-PCR in the first round (using the HTBI primer set) targeted the TCR CDR3. TCRdb re-called the multiplex PCR reads with MiXCR, one entry per CDR3 protein. Of 340,000 or so distinct CDR3 sequences in the sample, roughly 15% were seen once. The entry originates in a study of T cells in Graves' hyperthyroidism and ophthalmopathy. This CDR3 is 14 amino acids long. CDR1 and CDR2 (germline): MNHNS, SASEGT. Trimming took 7 bases from V and 4 from J, leaving 15 bases between them.

The TCR sequence derives from a man aged 25-45 years with Graves' hyperthyroidism. Source material: blood. The rearrangement links TRBV6-1 to TRBJ2-3; D gene uncertain. This CDR3 reads CASKLKAPSDTQYF. The CDR3 nucleotides read TGTGCCAGCAAACTAAAGGCTCCCTCAGATACGCAGTATTTT.